This TCR beta chain was recovered during a study of OX40 agonist ivuxolimab in advanced cancers. Across the whole study: Ivuxolimab, which is an agonistic anti-OX40 (CD134) antibody, was administered to the patients. The dose-escalation group included hepatocellular carcinoma, melanoma, renal cell carcinoma and head and neck cancer.

Profiled with immunoSEQ multiplex PCR; TCRdb holds only in-frame clones, not every one. The table lists around 52,000 clones, under 85% of them singletons, with approximately 2.8% in the top ten. Germline V gene sequence: CDR1 GTSNPN, CDR2 SVGIG (reference sequence). The germline V and J ends were trimmed by 6 bases and 2 bases, with 15 bases remaining between them. There are 14 residues in the CDR3. The source was CD4+ or CD8+ T cells sorted from blood, collected in a trial of the OX40 agonist ivuxolimab. The chain employs TRBV30 and TRBJ2-3, with D perhaps matching TRBD1 (6 bases). The clonotype comes from an adult with an advanced solid tumor such as melanoma, head and neck, liver or kidney cancer. CDR3 residues: CACPLDSYTDTQYF. The CDR3 nucleotides are TGTGCCTGTCCGCTGGACAGTTACACAGATACGCAGTATTTT.